This section outlines one T cell receptor (beta chain) sequence together with its context. The antigen is unknown. Positively selected for CCR7, the CD45RO-negative cells used as naive CD8 cells excluded terminally differentiated effector memory CD45RA+ cells. Adults of Caucasian background living in Nashville, Tennessee made up all donors. Sequencing was performed with immunoSEQ multiplex PCR; in TCRdb, only in-frame clones are kept and a portion is missing. Altogether about 2 million clones are present, approximately 95% being singletons, with the ten largest covering 0.9% to 1.4%. These data are taken from a study of shared clonotypes between healthy human individuals. Across the whole study: CD4 naive and CD4 memory each took three plates per donor, while CD8 naive took two and CD8 memory one.

General study findings and limits: The sharing of about 5.3% of naive CD4 clonotypes was seen across several donors.

CDR3 length: 17 residues. The germline CDR1 and CDR2 sequences are MNHNS and SASEGT. Trimming took off 2 bases at V and 3 bases at J, with 20 bases between the two ends. This clonotype was obtained from a man aged 18 to 30 in good health. Sequencing was done on a sample of naive CD8+ T cells sorted from blood. V and J are TRBV6-1 and TRBJ2-7; the D gene could be TRBD1 or TRBD2 (6 bases each). The CDR3, as DNA: TGTGCCAGCAGTGAATCCGCCTTCCCGGGGGCGAGCTACGAGCAGTACTTC. Protein sequence: CASSESAFPGASYEQYF.